These T cell receptor beta chains were read from a single sample in a study of T-cell memory formation after mild COVID-19. TCRdb redid the calling of the 5' RACE reads with MiXCR, one entry per CDR3 protein. The sample contains about 170,000 distinct CDR3 sequences, roughly 13% of which appear only once. Sequences were obtained from PBMCs or a T cell subset sorted from them (not recorded which). The receptors were gathered from a man aged 18 to 30 who had mild COVID-19 (a few samples of this study predate the infection). Cell type and time point are not known. CDR3s include the opening cysteine and the closing phenylalanine or tryptophan. A D gene is named only where the DNA matches it firmly. Rows may omit the clone size; those that give it use once, few, many or a size class.

size	D	V	J	CDR3	DNA
.	TRBD1	TRBV27	TRBJ1-6	CASSSPGQVNSPLHF	TGTGCCAGCAGTTCCCCGGGACAGGTGAATTCACCCCTCCACTTT
few	TRBD1	TRBV9	TRBJ2-3	CASSAHRGHTDTQYF	TGTGCCAGCAGCGCCCACAGGGGGCACACAGATACGCAGTATTTT
.	.	TRBV4-1	TRBJ1-5	CASSRGGPLGYDQPQHF	TGCGCCAGCAGCCGCGGCGGCCCGCTGGGATACGATCAGCCCCAGCATTTT
.	TRBD2	TRBV20-1	TRBJ2-1	CSARGSGGSYNEQFF	TGCAGTGCTAGGGGTAGCGGGGGATCCTACAATGAGCAGTTCTTC
.	.	TRBV3-1	TRBJ2-5	CASSRQAGRGLGETQYF	TGTGCCAGCAGTCGACAAGCAGGCCGGGGGCTAGGGGAGACCCAGTACTTC
.	.	TRBV20-1	TRBJ2-7	CSARDGSDEQYF	TGCAGTGCTAGAGATGGAAGCGACGAGCAGTACTTC
few	.	TRBV5-1	TRBJ1-3	CASSLAPMGFGNTIYF	TGCGCCAGCAGCTTGGCCCCCATGGGGTTCGGAAACACCATATATTTT
.	TRBD1	TRBV6-5	TRBJ2-2	CASRDRGHTGELFF	TGTGCCAGCAGGGACAGGGGGCACACCGGGGAGCTGTTTTTT
few	.	TRBV28	TRBJ2-5	CASRRSGEETQYF	TGTGCCAGCAGACGCTCCGGGGAAGAGACCCAGTACTTC
few	TRBD2	TRBV13	TRBJ2-7	CASSYSGGASPYEQYF	TGTGCCAGCAGTTACAGCGGGGGGGCCAGTCCCTACGAGCAGTACTTC
many	TRBD1	TRBV12-3/TRBV12-4	TRBJ1-2	CASTAGGAYGYTF	TGTGCCAGCACCGCAGGGGGGGCCTATGGCTACACCTTC
.	.	TRBV5-1	TRBJ2-5	CASTLISWGEETQYF	TGCGCCAGCACCCTCATCAGTTGGGGGGAAGAGACCCAGTACTTC
few	.	TRBV5-1	TRBJ1-2	CASSSGRDPGYTF	TGCGCCAGCAGCTCCGGCAGGGATCCTGGCTACACCTTC
.	.	TRBV20-1	TRBJ2-1	CSATKGSSYNEQFF	TGCAGTGCGACCAAGGGGAGCTCCTACAATGAGCAGTTCTTC
few	.	TRBV20-1	TRBJ2-3	CSGGPSSTDTQYF	TGCAGTGGGGGGCCCTCTAGCACAGATACGCAGTATTTT